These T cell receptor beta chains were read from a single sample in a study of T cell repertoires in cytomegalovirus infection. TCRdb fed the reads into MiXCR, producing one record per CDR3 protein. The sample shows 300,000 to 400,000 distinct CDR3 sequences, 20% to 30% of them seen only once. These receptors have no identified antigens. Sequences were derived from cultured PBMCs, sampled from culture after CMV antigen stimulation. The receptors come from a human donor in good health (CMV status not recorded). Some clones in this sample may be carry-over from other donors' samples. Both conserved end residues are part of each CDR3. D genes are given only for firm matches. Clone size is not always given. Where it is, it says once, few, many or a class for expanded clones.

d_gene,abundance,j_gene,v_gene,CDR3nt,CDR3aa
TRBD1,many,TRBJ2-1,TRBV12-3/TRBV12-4,TGTGCCAGCAGGCCGGGACAGGGAGACAATGAGCAGTTCTTC,CASRPGQGDNEQFF
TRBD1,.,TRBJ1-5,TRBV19,TGTGCCAGTAGGACAGGGGTAGGAGAACAGCCCCAGCATTTT,CASRTGVGEQPQHF
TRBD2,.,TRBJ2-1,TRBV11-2,TGTGCCAGCGGTCTCGTTCGTGGACTAGCGGGAAATGAGCAGTTCTTC,CASGLVRGLAGNEQFF
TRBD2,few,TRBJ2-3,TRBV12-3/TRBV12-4,TGTGCCAGCAGCTGGACTAGCGGGAGAGGCACAGATACGCAGTATTTT,CASSWTSGRGTDTQYF
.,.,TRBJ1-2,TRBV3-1,TGTGCCAGCAGCCAAGATAGGCGGGGAGGTGGCGGCGGCTACACCTTC,CASSQDRRGGGGGYTF
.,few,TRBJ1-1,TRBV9,TGTGCCAGCAGCTTCCGATTAGGGACTGAAGCTTTCTTT,CASSFRLGTEAFF
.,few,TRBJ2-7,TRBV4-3,TGCGCCAGCAGCCAAGGGGCTAGCGACTCCTACGAGCAGTACTTC,CASSQGASDSYEQYF
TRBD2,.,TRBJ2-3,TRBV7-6,TGTGCCAGCAGCTTAGGGGTAGCGGGAGGTTTTAATGGTGATACGCAGTATTTT,CASSLGVAGGFNGDTQYF
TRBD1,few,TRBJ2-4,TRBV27,TGTGCCAGCAGCGATCCGCTAGGGACAGGGTCTAAAAACATTCAGTACTTC,CASSDPLGTGSKNIQYF
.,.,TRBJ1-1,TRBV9,TGTGCCAGCAGCGTTGGACAGATGAACACTGAAGCTTTCTTT,CASSVGQMNTEAFF
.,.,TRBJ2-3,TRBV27,TGTGCCAGCAGTTTGTCCGGACAAAATACGCAGTATTTT,CASSLSGQNTQYF
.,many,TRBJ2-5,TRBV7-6,TGTGCCAGCAGCTTAGGGGGACGGGAGAGAGAGACCCAGTACTTC,CASSLGGRERETQYF
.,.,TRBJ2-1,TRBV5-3,TGTGCCAGCAGCCCTGCCAGCGGATACAATGATGTGTTCTTC,CASSPASGYNDVFF
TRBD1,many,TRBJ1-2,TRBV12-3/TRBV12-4,TGTGCCAGCAGTCTCGCCTCGGACAGGGGGTACGGCTACACCTTC,CASSLASDRGYGYTF
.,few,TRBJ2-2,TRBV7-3,TGTGCCAGCAGGCCAGGCTCCAACACCGGGGAGCTGTTTTTT,CASRPGSNTGELFF
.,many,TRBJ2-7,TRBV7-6,TGTGCCAGCAGCCTAATGGACGACTACGAGCAGTACTTC,CASSLMDDYEQYF
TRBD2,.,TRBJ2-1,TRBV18,TGTGCCAGCTCCGGACTAGTGGTTAATGAGCAGTTCTTC,CASSGLVVNEQFF
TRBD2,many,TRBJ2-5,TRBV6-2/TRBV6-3,TGTGCCAGCAGTTACCACACGGGACTAGGAAGGGTGACCCAGTACTTC,CASSYHTGLGRVTQYF
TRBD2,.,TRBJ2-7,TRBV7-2,TGTGCCAGCAGCTTATCGGGGAGCGGGAGCACCCACGAGCAGTACTTC,CASSLSGSGSTHEQYF
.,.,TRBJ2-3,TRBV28,TGTGCCAGCGGAGGGGGGGGGAACACAGATACGCAGTATTTT,CASGGGGNTDTQYF
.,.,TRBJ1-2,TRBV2,TGTGTCAACCCCGGGGCAGCCTCCCTCTATGGCTACACCTTC,CVNPGAASLYGYTF
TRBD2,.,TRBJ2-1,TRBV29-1,TGCAGCGTTGAGGACCCCAGCGGGAGAAAGGGGTACAATGAGCAGTTCTTC,CSVEDPSGRKGYNEQFF
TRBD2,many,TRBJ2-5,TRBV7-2,TGTGCCAGCAGCTTAGGACTAGCGGGAGGGAGGGCAGAGACCCAGTACTTC,CASSLGLAGGRAETQYF
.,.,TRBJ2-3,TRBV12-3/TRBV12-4,TGTGCCAGCAGTAACCGGGACCTAGATACGCAGTATTTT,CASSNRDLDTQYF
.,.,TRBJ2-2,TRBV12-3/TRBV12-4,TGTGCCAGCAGTTTGAACTCCGCGACCGGGGAGCTGTTTTTT,CASSLNSATGELFF
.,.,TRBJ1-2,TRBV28,TGTGCCAGCAGTTTGGTGGAGGGTTCTAACTATGGCTACACCTTC,CASSLVEGSNYGYTF
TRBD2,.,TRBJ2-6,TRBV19,TGTGCCAGTAGAGGGGGACTAGCTACTAAAAGCTCTGGGGCCAACGTCCTGACTTTC,CASRGGLATKSSGANVLTF
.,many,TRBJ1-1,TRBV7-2,TGTGCCAGCAGATCCGACCTGAACACTGAAGCTTTCTTT,CASRSDLNTEAFF
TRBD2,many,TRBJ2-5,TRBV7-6,TGTGCCAGCAGCTTAGAGCTAGCGGGAACACAAGAGACCCAGTACTTC,CASSLELAGTQETQYF
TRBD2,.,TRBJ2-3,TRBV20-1,TGCAGTGCTAGTGGCGCGGGAGTCCGGACAGATACGCAGTATTTT,CSASGAGVRTDTQYF
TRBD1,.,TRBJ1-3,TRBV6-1,TGTGCCATCAAAGACAGGGCTGGAAACACCATATATTTT,CAIKDRAGNTIYF
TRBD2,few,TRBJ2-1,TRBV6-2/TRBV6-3,TGTGCCAGCAGTTACTCGACTAGCGGGAGGCTGTATGAGCAGTTCTTC,CASSYSTSGRLYEQFF
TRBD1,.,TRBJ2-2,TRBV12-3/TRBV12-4,TGTGCCAGCAGTCTTGGACAGGGCTGGACCGGGGAGCTGTTTTTT,CASSLGQGWTGELFF
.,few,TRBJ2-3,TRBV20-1,TGCAGTGCTAGAATGGGATTAAGTACGCAGTATTTT,CSARMGLSTQYF
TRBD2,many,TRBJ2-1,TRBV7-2,TGTGCCAGCAGCTTAACTAGCGGGGGCGTCTACAATGAGCAGTTCTTC,CASSLTSGGVYNEQFF
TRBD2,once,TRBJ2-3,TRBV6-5,TGTGCCAGCAGTACACTAGCGCAAGTCACAGATACGCAGTATTTT,CASSTLAQVTDTQYF
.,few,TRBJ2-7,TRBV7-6,TGTGCCAGCAGCTTAGCCAGGGATACGACCTACGAGCAGTACTTC,CASSLARDTTYEQYF
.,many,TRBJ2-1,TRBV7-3,TGTGCCAGCAGCTCCGCGCGGGGTTCCAATGAGCAGTTCTTC,CASSSARGSNEQFF
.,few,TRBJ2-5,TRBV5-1,TGCGCCAGCAGCTTGTCATCGCCAGACCAAGAGACCCAGTACTTC,CASSLSSPDQETQYF
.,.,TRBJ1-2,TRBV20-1,TGCAGTGCTAAAGGGGAGTCCTATGGCTACACCTTC,CSAKGESYGYTF
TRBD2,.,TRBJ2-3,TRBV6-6,TGTGCCAGCAGGAGCTCCGCGGGGGGAAGCACAGATACGCAGTATTTT,CASRSSAGGSTDTQYF
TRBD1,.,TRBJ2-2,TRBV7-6,TGTGCCAGCAGCGGCCGGGACAGGGGAGAGACCGGGGAGCTGTTTTTT,CASSGRDRGETGELFF
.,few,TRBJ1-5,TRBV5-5,TGTGCCAGCAGCTTGGGTATCGCAGGTGAGCCCCAGCATTTT,CASSLGIAGEPQHF
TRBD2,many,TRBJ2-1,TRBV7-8,TGTGCCAGCACCCTTAGGGGCGGGAGAGACAACAATGAGCAGTTCTTC,CASTLRGGRDNNEQFF
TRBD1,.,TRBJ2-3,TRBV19,TGTGCCAGTAGTATGGGCAGGGGGCCCACAGATACGCAGTATTTT,CASSMGRGPTDTQYF
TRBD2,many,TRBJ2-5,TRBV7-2,TGTGCCAGCAGAGGACTAGCGGGAGGCTTCGAGACCCAGTACTTC,CASRGLAGGFETQYF
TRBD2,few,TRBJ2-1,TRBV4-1,TGCGCCAGCAGCCAGACCGGGACTAGTATTGTAAATGAGCAGTTCTTC,CASSQTGTSIVNEQFF
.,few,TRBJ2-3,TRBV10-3,TGTGCCATCAGTGGGGCGGGCACAGATACGCAGTATTTT,CAISGAGTDTQYF
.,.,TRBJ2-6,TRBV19,TGTGCCAGTAGGGGAAATTATTTTGGGGCCAACGTCCTGACTTTC,CASRGNYFGANVLTF
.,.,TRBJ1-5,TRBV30,TGTGCCTGGAGGGTCCCCCTGGGGCCCCAGCATTTT,CAWRVPLGPQHF
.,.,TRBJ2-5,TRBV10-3,TGTGCCATCAGTGTGAGGCCGGCGGAGACCCAGTACTTC,CAISVRPAETQYF
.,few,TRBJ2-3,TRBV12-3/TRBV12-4,TGTGCCAGCAGTCTTCGACAGGACACAGATACGCAGTATTTT,CASSLRQDTDTQYF